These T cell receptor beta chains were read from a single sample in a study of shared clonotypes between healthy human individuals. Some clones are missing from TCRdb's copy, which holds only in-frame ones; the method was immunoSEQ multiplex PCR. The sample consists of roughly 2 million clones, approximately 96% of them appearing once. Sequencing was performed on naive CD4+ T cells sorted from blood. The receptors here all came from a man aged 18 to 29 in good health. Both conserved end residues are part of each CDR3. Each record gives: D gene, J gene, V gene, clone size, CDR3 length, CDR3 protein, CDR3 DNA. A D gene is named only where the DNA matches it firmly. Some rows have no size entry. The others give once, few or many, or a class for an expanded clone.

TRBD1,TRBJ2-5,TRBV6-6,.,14,CASSQNDRVETQYF,TGTGCCAGCAGCCAGAACGACAGGGTGGAGACCCAGTACTTC
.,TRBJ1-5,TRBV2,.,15,CASSGVRDKDQPQHF,TGTGCCAGCAGTGGGGTCCGGGACAAAGATCAGCCCCAGCATTTT
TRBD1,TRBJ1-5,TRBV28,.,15,CASRGRGQGNQPQHF,TGTGCCAGCAGGGGGAGGGGGCAGGGGAATCAGCCCCAGCATTTT
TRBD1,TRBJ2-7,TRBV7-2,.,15,CASSLGGQAHYEQYF,TGTGCCAGCAGCTTAGGGGGACAGGCACACTACGAGCAGTACTTC
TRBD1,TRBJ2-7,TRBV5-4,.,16,CASSLAGTGVSYEQYF,TGTGCCAGCAGCTTAGCCGGGACAGGGGTCTCCTACGAGCAGTACTTC
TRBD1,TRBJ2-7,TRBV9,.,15,CASSVGDSVSYEQYF,TGTGCCAGCAGCGTAGGGGACAGCGTCTCCTACGAGCAGTACTTC
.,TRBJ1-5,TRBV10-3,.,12,CAISEAGQPQHF,TGTGCCATCAGTGAGGCTGGTCAGCCCCAGCATTTT
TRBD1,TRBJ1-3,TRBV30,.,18,CAWLGKMGQPAGGNTIYF,TGTGCCTGGTTAGGGAAGATGGGACAGCCAGCCGGGGGAAACACCATATATTTT
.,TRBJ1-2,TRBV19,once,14,CASSIVQGGYGYTF,TGTGCCAGTAGTATTGTGCAGGGCGGCTATGGCTACACCTTC
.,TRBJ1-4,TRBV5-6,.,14,CASSTVTTNEKLFF,TGTGCCAGCAGCACAGTAACAACTAATGAAAAACTGTTTTTT
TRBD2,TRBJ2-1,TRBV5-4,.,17,CASSLSSGGASYNEQFF,TGTGCCAGCAGCTTAAGTAGCGGGGGGGCCTCCTACAATGAGCAGTTCTTC
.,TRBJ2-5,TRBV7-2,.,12,CASKLSGETQYF,TGTGCCAGTAAGCTTAGTGGAGAGACCCAGTACTTC
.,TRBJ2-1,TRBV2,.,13,CASTLFWVSQQFF,TGTGCCAGCACCCTTTTTTGGGTATCGCAGCAGTTCTTC
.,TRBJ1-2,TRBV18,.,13,CASSQVPTEGYTF,TGTGCCAGCTCACAGGTCCCGACAGAAGGCTACACCTTC
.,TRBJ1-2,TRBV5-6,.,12,CASSRGVDGYTF,TGTGCCAGCAGCCGGGGGGTCGATGGCTACACCTTC
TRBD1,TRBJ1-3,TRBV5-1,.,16,CASSLGQGTLGNTIYF,TGCGCCAGCAGCTTAGGACAGGGGACGCTCGGAAACACCATATATTTT
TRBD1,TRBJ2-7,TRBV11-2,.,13,CASSQDRGGEQYF,TGTGCCAGCAGCCAGGACAGGGGAGGTGAGCAGTACTTC
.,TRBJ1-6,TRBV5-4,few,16,CASSLEWQGLNSPLHF,TGTGCCAGCAGCTTGGAGTGGCAGGGCCTAAATTCACCCCTCCACTTT
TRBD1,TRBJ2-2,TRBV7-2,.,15,CASRMGQPNTGELFF,TGTGCCAGCAGGATGGGACAGCCGAACACCGGGGAGCTGTTTTTT
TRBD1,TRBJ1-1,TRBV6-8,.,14,CASRPLPDRVGAFF,TGTGCCAGCAGACCCCTCCCCGACAGGGTCGGAGCTTTCTTT
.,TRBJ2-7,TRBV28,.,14,CASSRGRVSYEQYF,TGTGCCAGCAGCCGGGGCAGGGTCTCCTACGAGCAGTACTTC
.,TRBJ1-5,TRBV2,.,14,CASSVGNSNQPQHF,TGTGCCAGCAGTGTAGGGAACAGCAATCAGCCCCAGCATTTT
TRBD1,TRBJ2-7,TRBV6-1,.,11,CASSNRDRGYF,TGTGCCAGCAGTAACCGGGACAGGGGGTACTTC
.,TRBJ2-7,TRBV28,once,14,CASSLGQGVYEQYF,TGTGCCAGCAGTTTAGGGCAGGGTGTCTACGAGCAGTACTTC
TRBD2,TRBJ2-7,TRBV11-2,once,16,CASSLSTGGPSYEQYF,TGTGCCAGCAGCTTATCCACGGGGGGACCCTCCTACGAGCAGTACTTC
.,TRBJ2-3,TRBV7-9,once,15,CASSPDGGGLDTQYF,TGTGCCAGCAGCCCAGACGGGGGTGGGTTAGATACGCAGTATTTT
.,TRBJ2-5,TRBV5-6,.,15,CASSSPGTPQETQYF,TGTGCCAGCAGCTCTCCCGGGACACCCCAAGAGACCCAGTACTTC
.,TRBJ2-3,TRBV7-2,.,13,CASTSTLRDTQYF,TGTGCCAGCACCTCGACCTTGCGAGATACGCAGTATTTT
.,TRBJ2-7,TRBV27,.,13,CASSSLNRYEQYF,TGTGCCAGCAGTTCACTCAACAGGTACGAGCAGTACTTC
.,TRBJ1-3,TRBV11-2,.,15,CASSFPGALGNTIYF,TGTGCCAGCAGCTTCCCAGGGGCCCTTGGAAACACCATATATTTT
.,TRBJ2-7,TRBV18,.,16,CASSPPYAGTPLVQYF,TGTGCCAGCTCACCACCGTACGCCGGGACACCACTGGTGCAGTACTTC
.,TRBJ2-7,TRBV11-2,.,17,CASSLELSWDAASEQYF,TGTGCCAGCAGCTTAGAATTATCTTGGGACGCAGCGAGCGAGCAGTACTTC
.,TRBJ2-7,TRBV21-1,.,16,CASSRQEDRPTYEQYF,TGTGCCAGCAGCCGTCAGGAGGACCGGCCAACCTACGAGCAGTACTTC
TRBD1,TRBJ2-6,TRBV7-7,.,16,CAVGTAKGYGANVLTF,TGTGCTGTCGGGACAGCCAAAGGTTATGGGGCCAACGTCCTGACTTTC
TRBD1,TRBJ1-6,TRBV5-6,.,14,CASSPTGINSPLHF,TGTGCCAGCAGCCCGACAGGGATTAATTCACCCCTCCACTTT
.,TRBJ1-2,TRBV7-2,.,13,CASSLSPWSGYTF,TGTGCCAGCAGCTTATCCCCATGGTCCGGCTACACCTTC
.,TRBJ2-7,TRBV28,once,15,CASSLYSVGTYEQYF,TGTGCCAGCAGTTTATACTCGGTGGGGACCTACGAGCAGTACTTC
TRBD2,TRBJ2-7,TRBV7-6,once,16,CASSPQTSGAPYEQYF,TGTGCCAGCAGCCCGCAGACTAGCGGGGCTCCTTACGAGCAGTACTTC
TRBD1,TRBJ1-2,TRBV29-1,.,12,CSVGDSDYGYTF,TGCAGCGTGGGGGACAGCGACTATGGCTACACCTTC
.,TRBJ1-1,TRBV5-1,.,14,CASRAGAENTEAFF,TGCGCCAGCAGAGCCGGGGCCGAGAACACTGAAGCTTTCTTT
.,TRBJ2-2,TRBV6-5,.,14,CASSYRQSTGELFF,TGTGCCAGCAGTTACCGACAGTCCACCGGGGAGCTGTTTTTT
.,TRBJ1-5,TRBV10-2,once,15,CASRDGTASNQPQHF,TGCGCCAGCAGAGATGGGACGGCTAGCAATCAGCCCCAGCATTTT
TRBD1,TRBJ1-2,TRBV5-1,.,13,CASSLVTGGLQTF,TGCGCCAGCAGCTTGGTGACAGGGGGGCTCCAGACCTTC